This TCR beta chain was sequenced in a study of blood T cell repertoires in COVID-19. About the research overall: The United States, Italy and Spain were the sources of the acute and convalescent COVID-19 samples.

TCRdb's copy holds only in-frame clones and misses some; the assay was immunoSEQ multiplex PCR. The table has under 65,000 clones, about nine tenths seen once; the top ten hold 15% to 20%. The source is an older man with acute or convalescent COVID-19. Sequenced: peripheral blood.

CDR3 in amino acids: CASSAREAGANVLTF. The DNA of the CDR3 is TGTGCCAGCAGTGCCAGGGAAGCTGGGGCCAACGTCCTGACTTTC. The V call is TRBV2, the J call TRBJ2-6; D is perhaps TRBD1 (5 bases). Germline CDR1 and CDR2: SNHLY and FYNNEI. V shed 4 bases and J shed 2 bases, with 9 bases lying between them. This CDR3 is 15 amino acids long.